This T cell receptor (beta chain) appears in the sequencing data of a study of blood T cell repertoires in COVID-19. The overall study: Sites in the United States, Italy and Spain provided acute and convalescent COVID-19 samples. T cells, B-cell-depleted T cells, or PBMCs provided the cDNA or gDNA that served as material.

The CDR3 is 15 residues long. The ends were cut back, 4 bases at V and 5 bases at J, with 18 bases in the middle. In the source study's methods: Nucleated cell number was recorded as an estimate derived from reference gene primer amplification. Generated by immunoSEQ multiplex PCR, the TCRdb table keeps only in-frame clones and is missing some. That table supplies the V and J calls and clone size; D and trimming were determined from the DNA. The table shows roughly 100,000 clones, with approximately 86% occurring only once. The chain joins TRBV5-3 to TRBJ2-5; perhaps TRBD2 as D (5 bases). TRBV5-3 carries the ORF label, with uncertain function. Sequencing was carried out using peripheral blood. This sequence originates from a woman at least 80 years old with acute or convalescent COVID-19. CDR3 nucleotides: TGTGCCAGAAGCCCCGAAACGGGGTATAGCGAGACCCAGTACTTC. Translating it yields CARSPETGYSETQYF.